The 24 T cell receptor beta chains given below trace back to one sample, sequenced in a study of Graves' ophthalmopathy and Graves' hyperthyroidism. RNA transcripts served as template for amplifying TCR beta CDR3 sequences. An initial RT-PCR round employing HTBI primers preceded a second-round multiplex PCR. TCRdb fed the multiplex PCR reads into MiXCR, producing one record per CDR3 protein. The repertoire holds about 48,000 distinct CDR3 sequences, with around half as singletons. The sequenced sample consisted of peripheral blood. The receptors originated from an adult man with Graves' ophthalmopathy.

Here the CDR3 reads CASSLERGSYNEQFF. The CDR3 DNA sequence: TGTGCCAGCAGCTTGGAGCGGGGGTCCTACAATGAGCAGTTCTTC. The chain couples TRBV5-6 to TRBJ2-1; TRBD2 aligns across 8 bases. V lost 0 bases to trimming and J lost 1 base; unmatched junction nucleotides: 0. The CDR3 has 15 amino acids. Germline CDR1 is SGHDT and CDR2 is YYEEEE. Full variable domain (missing parts from reference TRBV5-6 and TRBJ2-1): DAGVTQSPTHLIKTRGQQVTLRCSPKSGHDTVSWYQQALGQGPQFIFQYYEEEERQRGNFPDRFSGHQFPNYSSELNVNALLLGDSALYLCASSLERGSYNEQFFGPGTRLTVL.

This clonotype has just one count. At one of its ends the junction is not consistent with the germline gene, which may arise from a read error. The V gene is TRBV7-9, the J gene TRBJ2-7; no clear D gene. The germline gives CDR1 SEHNR, CDR2 FQNEAQ (reference sequence). The CDR3 is 14 amino acids. For the CDR3, the DNA is TGTGCCAGCAGCTTGTCTTTTCTCCCCACCGAGCAGCACTTC. Its protein product is CASSLSFLPTEQHF. Filled out from reference TRBV7-9 and TRBJ2-7, the complete variable domain reads DTGVSQNPRHKITKRGQNVTFRCDPISEHNRLYWYRQTLGQGPEFLTYFQNEAQLEKSRLLSDRFSAERPKGSFSTLEIQRTEQGDSAMYLCASSLSFLPTEQHFGPGTRLTVT.

This clonotype was observed a handful of times. The V call is TRBV20-1, the J call TRBJ2-7; no clear D. In germline, CDR1 is DFQATT, CDR2 SNEGSKA (reference sequence). The CDR3 totals 13 residues. Trimming cost V 6 bases and J 1 base, with 13 bases left between them. CDR3 nucleotide sequence: TGCAGTGCCCCTCGGAGCACATCCTACGAGCAGTACTTC. Its translation is CSAPRSTSYEQYF.

This clonotype was picked up many times. The CDR3 loop is CAWKKGGNTIYF. DNA for the CDR3: TGTGCCTGGAAAAAGGGAGGAAACACCATATATTTT. J is TRBJ1-3 and V is TRBV30; D remains ambiguous. V was pared by 4 bases and J by 4 bases, with 8 bases between. The CDR3 extends over 12 amino acids. From germline, CDR1 is GTSNPN and CDR2 SVGIG (reference sequence).

This clonotype was seen many times. The chain combines TRBV20-1 with TRBJ2-7, with D maybe TRBD2 (5 bases). Trimming cost V 5 bases and J 6 bases, with 17 bases left between them. Looked up from germline, CDR1 is DFQATT and CDR2 is SNEGSKA (reference sequence). The CDR3 consists of 13 residues. CDR3 bases: TGCAGTGCTGTGACCCGGCTAGCCGGCGAGCAGTACTTC. This translates into CSAVTRLAGEQYF.

The V gene is TRBV2, the J gene TRBJ2-1; D is ambiguous. Per germline, CDR1 SNHLY and CDR2 FYNNEI. CDR3 length equals 15 residues. Trimming left V 3 bases short and J 0 bases short, with 9 bases between. CDR3 DNA sequence: TGTGCCAGCAGTGATTGCTTGCCCTCCTACAATGAGCAGTTCTTC. Amino acids: CASSDCLPSYNEQFF.

This clonotype appeared many times. The chain has TRBV6-1 and TRBJ1-1, with 7 bases that match TRBD1. V was clipped by 2 bases and J by 4 bases; unmatched bases: 4. CDR3 length: 14 residues. From germline, CDR1 is MNHNS and CDR2 SASEGT. CDR3 amino acids: CASSELTGATEAFF. Written as DNA, the CDR3 is TGTGCCAGCAGTGAACTTACAGGGGCCACTGAAGCTTTCTTT.

This clonotype was found many times. V is TRBV11-2 and J is TRBJ1-1, with D maybe TRBD1 (5 bases). The CDR3 length is 15 residues. Germline V gene lookup returns CDR1 SGHAT and CDR2 FQNNGV. Deletions cut 4 bases from V and 4 bases from J, with 16 bases between. DNA of the CDR3: TGTGCCAGCAGCTCCTCCGCCGGGGGGGGCACTGAAGCTTTCTTT. As protein: CASSSSAGGGTEAFF.

The J gene is TRBJ2-2, the V gene TRBV24-1, with 10 bases aligning to TRBD2. Germline V gene data show CDR1 as KGHDR and CDR2 as SFDVKD. V was clipped by 9 bases and J by 3 bases; unmatched bases: 6. CDR3 length: 15 residues. This CDR3 is CATSPSGRDTGELFF. The CDR3 DNA reads TGTGCCACCTCCCCTAGCGGGAGAGACACCGGGGAGCTGTTTTTT.

The J gene is TRBJ2-1, the V gene TRBV20-1; no clear D gene. CDR1 is DFQATT, CDR2 SNEGSKA, per germline (reference sequence). With 0 bases removed from V and 3 bases from J, the gap between germline ends came to 9 bases. This CDR3 has 14 amino acids. The CDR3 sequence is CSARDTSGYNEQFF. CDR3 sequence (DNA): TGCAGTGCTAGAGATACATCGGGCTACAATGAGCAGTTCTTC.

In its sample, this clonotype ranks as medium-sized. The V and J genes are TRBV10-3 and TRBJ1-3, with 8 nucleotides matching TRBD1. Germline V gene sequence: CDR1 ENHRY, CDR2 SYGVKD. There are 17 residues in the CDR3. Losses at the gene ends were 3 bases for V and 2 bases for J; bases not matched to a gene: 9. The CDR3 reads CAISESRTGRAGNTIYF. The CDR3 DNA reads as TGTGCCATCAGTGAATCTAGGACAGGGCGCGCTGGAAACACCATATATTTT.

The table lists this clonotype with a few counts. A much larger clone lies one base from this, so it may be a read error. The J gene is TRBJ1-3, the V gene TRBV12-3 or TRBV12-4; no clear D. The CDR3 runs 13 residues. The ends were cut back, 3 bases at V and 7 bases at J, with 10 bases in the middle. The DNA for the CDR3 is TGTGCCAGCAGTTTTTTTGTTGCCAACACCATATATTTT. It encodes CASSFFVANTIYF.

By sample share, this clonotype is medium-sized. The J gene is TRBJ2-5, the V gene TRBV20-1; D perhaps matches TRBD2 (6 bases). V lost 6 bases, J lost 1 base, and 12 bases lay in between. This CDR3 region has 13 residues. Germline V CDR1 and CDR2: DFQATT, SNEGSKA (reference sequence). CDR3 nucleotide sequence: TGCAGTGCGCGGGGACTGCTCCAAGAGACCCAGTACTTC. Amino acids: CSARGLLQETQYF.

This clonotype showed up many times. The genes are TRBV5-6 and TRBJ2-3, with 8 bases that match TRBD1. The J segment lost 0 bases and the V segment lost 5 bases, leaving 8 bases of the junction unmatched. Germline values: CDR1 SGHDT, CDR2 YYEEEE. This CDR3 region has 16 residues. The CDR3 reads CASSPGTGYSTDTQYF. In DNA form, the CDR3 reads TGTGCCAGCAGTCCAGGGACAGGCTATAGCACAGATACGCAGTATTTT. Full variable domain (missing parts from reference TRBV5-6 and TRBJ2-3): DAGVTQSPTHLIKTRGQQVTLRCSPKSGHDTVSWYQQALGQGPQFIFQYYEEEERQRGNFPDRFSGHQFPNYSSELNVNALLLGDSALYLCASSPGTGYSTDTQYFGPGTRLTVL.

This clonotype was counted ten times or more. The chain couples TRBV4-1 to TRBJ2-3; D is possibly TRBD2 (5 bases). Trimming shortened V by 0 bases and J by 6 bases, and 10 bases separated the two germline ends. The CDR3 contains 14 residues. Germline V gives CDR1 MGHRA, CDR2 YSYEKL. The DNA for the CDR3 is TGCGCCAGCAGCCAAGAACCGGGGATGGATACGCAGTATTTT. This gives the protein CASSQEPGMDTQYF.

This clonotype was recorded many times. The rearrangement uses TRBV10-3 and TRBJ2-7, with 7 bases fitting TRBD1. CDR1 is ENHRY, CDR2 SYGVKD, per germline. Trimming took 2 bases from V and 0 from J; bases not matched to a gene: 1. The CDR3 length is 14 residues. CDR3 in amino acids: CAISEGQVSYEQYF. Written as DNA, the CDR3 is TGTGCCATCAGTGAGGGACAGGTCTCCTACGAGCAGTACTTC.

The rearrangement links TRBV2 to TRBJ1-1; D is uncertain. The CDR3 covers 10 residues. Trimming removed 6 bases from V and 9 bases from J, with 8 bases in between. Germline values: CDR1 SNHLY, CDR2 FYNNEI. The DNA for the CDR3 is TGTGCCAGCAGCAAAGGAAAAGCTTTCTTT. It translates to CASSKGKAFF.

This clonotype came up a few times. The rearrangement uses TRBV7-9 and TRBJ2-3; tentative D call: TRBD2 (5 bases). Germline V gene sequence: CDR1 SEHNR, CDR2 FQNEAQ (reference sequence). The CDR3 runs 17 residues. The V end was cut by 2 bases, the J end by 1 base, with 16 bases between. For the CDR3, the DNA is TGTGCCAGCAGCTTACCCCTAGCCACGAACCGCACAGATACGCAGTATTTT. Amino acids: CASSLPLATNRTDTQYF.

The rearrangement joins TRBV5-1 to TRBJ1-6, with D possibly being TRBD1 (6 bases). Germline loops: CDR1 SGHRS, CDR2 YFSETQ. With 5 bases removed from V and 14 bases from J, the gap between germline ends came to 20 bases. This CDR3 comprises 14 residues. CDR3 amino acids: CASSILEGVVALHF. In DNA form, the CDR3 reads TGCGCCAGCAGTATATTGGAGGGGGTCGTGGCCCTCCACTTT.

This chain uses TRBV2 with TRBJ2-3; 7 bases match TRBD2. The CDR3 contains 16 residues. V was clipped by 4 bases and J by 11 bases; unmatched bases: 18. From germline, CDR1 is SNHLY and CDR2 FYNNEI. The DNA for the CDR3 is TGTGCCAGCAGTGGGGAAATAGCGGGCCTTTACAATGAGCAGTATTTT. It codes for CASSGEIAGLYNEQYF.

The chain is built from TRBV6-4 and TRBJ2-5; 10 bases match TRBD2. Germline V gives CDR1 MRHNA, CDR2 SNTAGT. Trimming took 3 bases from V and 2 from J; bases not matched to a gene: 3. The CDR3 has 15 residues. CDR3 region: CASSEIAGGQETQYF. In nucleotides, the CDR3 is TGTGCCAGCAGTGAAATAGCGGGGGGACAAGAGACCCAGTACTTC.

This sequence joins TRBV5-1 and TRBJ1-3; tentative D call: TRBD1 (5 bases). V dropped 0 bases and J dropped 4 bases, with 11 bases sitting between them. This CDR3 is 15 amino acids long. Per germline, CDR1 SGHRS and CDR2 YFSETQ. The CDR3 region has the DNA TGCGCCAGCAGCTTGGTGGCAGGGCCCGGAAACACCATATATTTT. This encodes CASSLVAGPGNTIYF.

At least ten counts were recorded for this clonotype. This chain uses TRBV5-8 with TRBJ2-1; D is perhaps TRBD1 or TRBD2 (7 bases each). Germline-derived CDR1 and CDR2 are SGHTS and YDEGEE. V lost 4 bases, J lost 0 bases, and 20 bases lay in between. The length of the CDR3 is 18 residues. The CDR3 DNA sequence: TGTGCCAGCAGCCGCCAGGGGGGGGGACGGAGCTCCTACAATGAGCAGTTCTTC. Protein sequence: CASSRQGGGRSSYNEQFF.

This chain connects TRBV19 to TRBJ2-1; 10 bases map to TRBD2. V shed 1 base, J shed 7 bases, and the junction held 10 bases outside the gene matches. The germline CDR1 and CDR2 sequences are LNHDA and SQIVND (reference sequence). This CDR3 spans 17 amino acids. Here the CDR3 DNA reads TGTGCCAGTAGTATAGTCGTCCTAGCGGGAGAAGGTAATGAGCAGTTCTTC. This codes for CASSIVVLAGEGNEQFF.